This T cell receptor (beta chain) is drawn from a study of early stage breast cancer tumors. Study context: Most invasive tumors, about 80% of the 16, were ER+/PR+/HER2-. General study results and limits: Chain pairing and CD4, CD8 or FOXP3 expression were not captured. Tumors had about 2.5-fold higher T cell density and higher clonality than adjacent normal breast tissue. Enriched TCRB sequences shared across patients were mostly commonly generated sequences.

Germline loops: CDR1 MDHEN, CDR2 SYDVKM. Trimming shortened V by 1 base and J by 6 bases, and 10 bases separated the two germline ends. There are 14 residues in the CDR3. TCRdb keeps only in-frame clones here, not all; method: immunoSEQ multiplex PCR. This table has 45,000 to 60,000 clones, approximately 80% appearing once. Concerning this clone: Its antigen is still unknown.

Sequences were obtained from blood. The V and J genes are TRBV28 and TRBJ2-1; unclear D gene. The sequence was obtained from a person aged 45 to 60 with breast cancer. The CDR3 nucleotides are TGTGCCAGCAGTTTATCGGATGGGGTCAATGAGCAGTTCTTC. This gives the protein CASSLSDGVNEQFF. The full variable domain, rest sourced from reference TRBV28 and TRBJ2-1, is DVKVTQSSRYLVKRTGEKVFLECVQDMDHENMFWYRQDPGLGLRLIYFSYDVKMKEKGDIPEGYSVSREKKERFSLILESASTNQTSMYLCASSLSDGVNEQFFGPGTRLTVL.